Each of the 5 T cell receptor beta chains below was sequenced from the same sample in a study of identical twins. One entry per CDR3 protein, called by TCRdb with MiXCR from the 5' RACE reads. The sample yields some 96,000 distinct CDR3 sequences, 4.5% to 6.5% seen once. Material for sequencing was memory T cells sorted from blood. Every receptor here comes from a woman in her forties or fifties in good health.

The gene calls are TRBV20-1 and TRBJ2-3; D call uncertain. The CDR3 length is 13 residues. CDR1 DFQATT and CDR2 SNEGSKA come from the germline V gene (reference sequence). V lost 7 bases and J lost 4, with 15 bases in between. The CDR3 is CSVTPPGADTQYF. DNA of the CDR3: TGCAGTGTCACACCCCCGGGTGCAGATACGCAGTATTTT.

Only a few counts were recorded for this clonotype. The chain uses TRBV4-1 and TRBJ1-2; TRBD1 is a possible D gene (5 bases). Trimming took 4 bases from V and 4 from J, leaving 19 bases between them. Germline CDR1 reads MGHRA; CDR2 reads YSYEKL. This CDR3 comprises 16 residues. The CDR3 DNA sequence: TGCGCCAGCAGCCCTTCCCCGGGACTGGATTCCTATGGCTACACCTTC. Its translation: CASSPSPGLDSYGYTF.

Ten or more counts support this clonotype. This sequence joins TRBV5-4 and TRBJ2-1, with D uncertain. Trimming removed 4 bases from V and 0 bases from J, with 8 bases in between. The CDR3 length is 14 residues. Germline CDR1 reads SGHNT; CDR2 reads YYREEE (reference sequence). The CDR3 DNA sequence: TGTGCCAGCAGCCCCAGGACCTCCTACAATGAGCAGTTCTTC. Translation: CASSPRTSYNEQFF.

This clonotype was observed a handful of times. This chain connects TRBV7-8 to TRBJ2-3, with no clear D. CDR3 length equals 14 residues. Germline assignment: CDR1 SGHVS and CDR2 FQNEAQ. V was cut by 3 bases and J by 2 bases, with 9 bases left in between. The CDR3 DNA follows: TGTGCCAGCAGCTTTTCACAGCTCACAGATACGCAGTATTTT. Amino acids: CASSFSQLTDTQYF.

This clonotype has just a few counts. The gene calls are TRBV10-1 and TRBJ1-5; D remains unclear. CDR1 and CDR2 (germline): WNHNN, SYGVQD (reference sequence). Trimming left V 6 bases short and J 7 bases short, with 13 bases between. This CDR3 region has 13 residues. The CDR3 reads CASSPTLGQPQHF. CDR3 sequence (DNA): TGCGCCAGCAGCCCGACCCTGGGCCAGCCCCAGCATTTT.